This entry concerns a single T cell receptor (beta chain). Its antigen is not known. TCRdb's table, derived via immunoSEQ multiplex PCR, lists solely in-frame clones and lacks some. The sample lists 89,000 or so clones, roughly 80% occurring once. The data are from a study of graft-versus-host responses after intestinal transplantation. Study findings and constraints: Recipient bone marrow held GvH clones, some seen earlier in ileum or blood.

The CDR3 sequence is 15 residues long. Deletions cut 4 bases from V and 5 bases from J, with 15 bases between. Germline V gene data show CDR1 as MGHRA and CDR2 as YSYEKL. This material consisted of unstimulated CD4+ T cells sorted from spleen or lymph node cells, taken before intestinal transplant. This sequence originates from a human donor who received an intestinal transplant. The chain combines TRBV4-1 with TRBJ2-4, with a weak D call TRBD2 (5 bases). The CDR3 DNA reads TGCGCCAGCAGCCGATTCGGGGTCCGGGAAAACATTCAGTACTTC. It translates to CASSRFGVRENIQYF.